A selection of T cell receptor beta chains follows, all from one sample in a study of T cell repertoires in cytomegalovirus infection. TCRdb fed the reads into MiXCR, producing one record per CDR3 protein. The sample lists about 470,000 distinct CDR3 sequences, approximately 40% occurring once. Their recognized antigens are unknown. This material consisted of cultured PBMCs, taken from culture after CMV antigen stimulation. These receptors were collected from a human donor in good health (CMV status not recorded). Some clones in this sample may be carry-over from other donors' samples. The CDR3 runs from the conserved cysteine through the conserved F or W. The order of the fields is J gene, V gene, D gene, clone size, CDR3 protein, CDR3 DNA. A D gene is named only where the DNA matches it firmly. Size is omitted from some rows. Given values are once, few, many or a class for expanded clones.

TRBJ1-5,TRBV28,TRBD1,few,CASSGTVSNQPQHF,TGTGCCAGCAGTGGGACAGTTAGCAATCAGCCCCAGCATTTT
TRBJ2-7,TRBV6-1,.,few,CASREPASYEQYF,TGTGCCAGCAGAGAGCCAGCGAGCTACGAGCAGTACTTC
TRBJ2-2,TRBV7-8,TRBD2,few,CASSLGGVGGELFF,TGTGCCAGCAGCCTGGGGGGGGTAGGCGGGGAGCTGTTTTTT
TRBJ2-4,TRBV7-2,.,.,CASREAGVIGIQYF,TGTGCCAGCAGAGAGGCAGGGGTTATTGGCATTCAGTACTTC
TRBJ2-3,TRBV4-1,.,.,CASSQDARGPGTQYF,TGCGCCAGCAGCCAAGATGCGCGGGGGCCGGGTACGCAGTATTTT
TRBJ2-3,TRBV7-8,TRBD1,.,CASSLVGDRGTDTQYF,TGTGCCAGCAGCTTAGTAGGGGACAGAGGCACAGATACGCAGTATTTT
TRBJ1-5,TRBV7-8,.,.,CASLPLGPLDQPQHF,TGTGCCAGCCTCCCCCTGGGGCCTCTGGATCAGCCCCAGCATTTT
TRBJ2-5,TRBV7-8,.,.,CASSSPSWGQETQYF,TGTGCCAGCAGCTCCCCTAGCTGGGGCCAAGAGACCCAGTACTTC
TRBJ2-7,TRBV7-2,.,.,CASSETLYSYEQYF,TGTGCCAGCAGCGAAACTCTATACTCCTACGAGCAGTACTTC
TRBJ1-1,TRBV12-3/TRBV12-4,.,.,CASSLFLGNTEAFF,TGTGCCAGCAGTTTATTTCTGGGGAACACTGAAGCTTTCTTT
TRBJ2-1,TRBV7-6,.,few,CASSDTGDGRGGEQFF,TGTGCCAGCAGCGACACAGGGGACGGGCGGGGTGGTGAGCAGTTCTTC
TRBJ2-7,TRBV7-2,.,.,CASSIPGAYEQYF,TGTGCCAGCAGCATTCCAGGGGCCTACGAGCAGTACTTC
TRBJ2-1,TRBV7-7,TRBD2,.,CASSLSAGGLGEQFF,TGTGCCAGCAGTCTCTCAGCGGGGGGGCTTGGTGAGCAGTTCTTC
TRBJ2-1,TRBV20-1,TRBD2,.,CSARDPSGRVNEQFF,TGCAGTGCTAGAGATCCCAGCGGGAGGGTAAATGAGCAGTTCTTC
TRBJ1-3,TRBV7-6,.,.,CASSLAGPSSGNTIYF,TGTGCCAGCAGCTTAGCTGGGCCTAGCTCTGGAAACACCATATATTTT
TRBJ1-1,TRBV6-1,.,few,CASSGTYTEAFF,TGTGCCAGCAGTGGAACGTACACTGAAGCTTTCTTT
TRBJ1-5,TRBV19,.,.,CASGGQVGDHQPQHF,TGTGCCAGTGGGGGGCAGGTGGGGGACCATCAGCCCCAGCATTTT
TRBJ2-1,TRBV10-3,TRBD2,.,CAISDTRAKGSGGPYNEQFF,TGTGCCATCAGTGACACTAGGGCAAAGGGTAGCGGGGGCCCATACAATGAGCAGTTCTTC
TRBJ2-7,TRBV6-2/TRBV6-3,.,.,CASSRTSNYEQYF,TGTGCCAGCAGCCGTACTAGTAACTACGAGCAGTACTTC
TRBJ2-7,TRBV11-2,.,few,CASRHVRGGGVYEQYF,TGTGCCAGCAGACACGTTAGGGGGGGAGGGGTTTACGAGCAGTACTTC
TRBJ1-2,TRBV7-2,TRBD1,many,CASSLRQGYGYTF,TGTGCCAGCAGCTTGAGACAGGGCTATGGCTACACCTTC
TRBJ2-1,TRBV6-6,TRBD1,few,CASSYSDPDRLHF,TGTGCCAGCAGTTACTCAGACCCGGACAGGCTTCACTTC
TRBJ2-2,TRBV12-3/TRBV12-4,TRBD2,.,CASSSPKLAGGWNTGELFF,TGTGCCAGCAGTTCCCCTAAGCTAGCGGGAGGGTGGAACACCGGGGAGCTGTTTTTT
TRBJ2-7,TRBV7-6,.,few,CASSLGGGQTYEQYF,TGTGCCAGCAGCTTAGGGGGTGGGCAGACCTACGAGCAGTACTTC
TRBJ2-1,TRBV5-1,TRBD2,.,CASSWEGSKQFF,TGCGCCAGCAGCTGGGAGGGGTCTAAGCAGTTCTTC
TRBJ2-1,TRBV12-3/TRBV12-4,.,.,CASTGTPYNEQFF,TGTGCCAGCACCGGGACGCCGTACAATGAGCAGTTCTTC
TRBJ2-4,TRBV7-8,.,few,CASSHLSGEENIQYF,TGTGCCAGCAGCCACCTGTCCGGGGAGGAAAACATTCAGTACTTC
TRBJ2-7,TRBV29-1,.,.,CSVRTSYEQYF,TGCAGCGTTAGGACCTCCTACGAGCAGTACTTC
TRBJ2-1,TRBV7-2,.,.,CASSSEYNEQFF,TGTGCCAGCAGCTCAGAGTACAATGAGCAGTTCTTC
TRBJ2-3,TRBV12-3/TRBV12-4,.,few,CASSTYPDTQYF,TGTGCCAGCAGCACGTACCCAGATACGCAGTATTTT
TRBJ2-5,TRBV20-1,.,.,CSASGGPQETQYF,TGCAGTGCTAGCGGGGGGCCCCAAGAGACCCAGTACTTC
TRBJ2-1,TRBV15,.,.,CASRQGGRDEQFF,TGTGCCAGCCGGCAGGGCGGACGGGATGAGCAGTTCTTC
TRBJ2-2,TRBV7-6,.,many,CASSLVGSTGELFF,TGTGCCAGCAGCTTAGTGGGTAGCACCGGGGAGCTGTTTTTT
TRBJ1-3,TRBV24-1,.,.,CATSDFKGSAAMGRGNTIYF,TGTGCCACCAGTGATTTCAAGGGGTCGGCAGCGATGGGTCGCGGAAACACCATATATTTT
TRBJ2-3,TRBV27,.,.,CASSLLGTVTDTQYF,TGTGCCAGCAGTTTACTAGGGACCGTCACAGATACGCAGTATTTT
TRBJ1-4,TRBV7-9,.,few,CASSVDSRREKLFF,TGTGCCAGCAGCGTGGACTCTCGGAGGGAAAAACTGTTTTTT
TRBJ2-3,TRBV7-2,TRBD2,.,CASSLVVAGGLDTQYF,TGTGCCAGCAGCTTAGTGGTAGCGGGGGGGTTAGATACGCAGTATTTT